The 25 T cell receptor beta chains below come from one sample, sequenced in a study of blood T cell repertoires in COVID-19. Assay: immunoSEQ multiplex PCR; the TCRdb copy retains only in-frame clones and omits some. Of 250,000 or so clones detected, roughly 81% appear once; the ten largest clones hold roughly 4%. The sequencing input was peripheral blood. The receptors were gathered from a man aged 50 or older with acute or convalescent COVID-19.

V usage is TRBV7-2 and J usage is TRBJ1-2, with D possibly TRBD1 on 6 matching bases. CDR1 and CDR2 (germline): SGHTA, FQGNSA. The CDR3 spans 15 residues. Between the trimmed V and J ends, which lost 5 bases and 1 base, there was a span of 14 bases. CDR3 loop: CASSRASQGNYGYTF. CDR3 coding DNA: TGTGCCAGCAGCCGCGCCTCACAGGGTAACTATGGCTACACCTTC.

The V and J genes are TRBV5-1 and TRBJ2-7; D might be TRBD2 (6 bases). This CDR3 has 14 amino acids. V was trimmed by 0 bases and J by 2 bases, leaving 9 bases between them. Germline V gene sequence: CDR1 SGHRS, CDR2 YFSETQ. CDR3 sequence: CASSLAGVTYEQYF. CDR3 sequence (DNA): TGCGCCAGCAGCTTGGCGGGAGTCACCTACGAGCAGTACTTC.

The chain joins TRBV7-8 to TRBJ1-5, with a tentative D call TRBD1 (6 bases). The CDR3 consists of 15 residues. Germline V CDR1 and CDR2: SGHVS, FQNEAQ. V dropped 3 bases and J dropped 5 bases, with 14 bases sitting between them. The CDR3 DNA reads TGTGCCAGCAGCTTCCTGGGGGGGCGCGATCAGCCCCAGCATTTT. Residues: CASSFLGGRDQPQHF.

J is TRBJ1-1 and V is TRBV7-9; D gene uncertain. The ends were cut back, 3 bases at V and 1 base at J, with 6 bases in the middle. Germline CDR1 SEHNR, CDR2 FQNEAQ (reference sequence). CDR3 size: 13 residues. CDR3 region: CASSFTENTEAFF. The CDR3 DNA sequence: TGTGCCAGCAGCTTTACAGAGAACACTGAAGCTTTCTTT.

The V gene is TRBV11-2, the J gene TRBJ1-4; maybe TRBD1 (6 bases). The germline CDR1 and CDR2 sequences are SGHAT and FQNNGV. Trimming removed 3 bases from V and 5 bases from J, with 10 bases in between. CDR3 length equals 14 residues. Written as DNA, the CDR3 is TGTGCCAGCAGCTTGTTTCAGGGGAATGAAAAACTGTTTTTT. Its protein product is CASSLFQGNEKLFF.

The rearrangement joins TRBV6-6 to TRBJ2-7, with TRBD2 identical over 10 bases. Germline loops: CDR1 MNHNY, CDR2 SVGAGI (reference sequence). The CDR3 is 16 residues long. V lost 0 bases to trimming and J lost 4 bases; unmatched junction nucleotides: 6. The CDR3 reads CASSYSRIAGGYEQYF. As DNA, the CDR3 is TGTGCCAGCAGTTACTCGAGGATAGCGGGGGGATACGAGCAGTACTTC.

The rearrangement joins TRBV7-2 to TRBJ1-5, with 11 bases lining up with TRBD1. Germline V gene sequence: CDR1 SGHTA, CDR2 FQGNSA. This CDR3 has 15 amino acids. Trimming took 5 bases from V and 5 from J; bases not matched to a gene: 5. In nucleotides, the CDR3 is TGTGCCAGCAGCCAAGGACAGGGGGCTTATCAGCCCCAGCATTTT. It yields the protein CASSQGQGAYQPQHF.

The chain links TRBV2 to TRBJ1-5, with 9 bases lining up with TRBD1. Germline V gives CDR1 SNHLY, CDR2 FYNNEI. The junction had 5 bases not matched to a gene; V was cut back by 8 bases and J by 6 bases. This CDR3 comprises 13 residues. The CDR3 here is CASRDREGQPQHF. The CDR3 DNA reads as TGTGCCAGCCGGGACAGGGAGGGTCAGCCCCAGCATTTT.

The CDR3 reads CASSILWASTDEQYF. DNA of the CDR3: TGTGCCAGCAGTATACTTTGGGCCTCCACCGACGAGCAGTACTTC. This chain uses TRBV6-6 with TRBJ2-7, with D uncertain. The V end was cut by 5 bases, the J end by 5 bases, with 19 bases between. Germline V CDR1 and CDR2: MNHNY, SVGAGI (reference sequence). The CDR3 is 15 amino acids.

V is TRBV27 and J is TRBJ2-7; tentative D call: TRBD1 (5 bases). The CDR3 is made up of 13 amino acids. Looked up from germline, CDR1 is MNHEY and CDR2 is SMNVEV (reference sequence). V lost 7 bases to trimming and J lost 9 bases, with 19 bases between them. For the CDR3, the DNA is TGTGCCAGCAAAGGCCAGGGTAGGGTCGGGCAGTACTTC. Translated, it gives CASKGQGRVGQYF.

This chain uses TRBV6-5 with TRBJ1-4; 7 positions match TRBD1. There are 16 residues in the CDR3. CDR1 and CDR2 from the germline V gene are MNHEY and SVGAGI. The junction had 9 bases not matched to a gene; V was cut back by 1 base and J by 7 bases. The CDR3: CASSYFEGAPSEKLFF. CDR3 coding DNA: TGTGCCAGCAGTTACTTTGAGGGGGCGCCCAGTGAAAAACTGTTTTTT.

This chain links TRBV7-2 with TRBJ1-5; a possible D gene is TRBD1 (5 bases). The CDR3 runs to 14 residues. Per the germline V gene, CDR1 is SGHTA and CDR2 is FQGNSA. Trimming cost V 5 bases and J 9 bases, with 17 bases left between them. CDR3 sequence reads: CASSPWGLERPQHF. CDR3 DNA sequence: TGTGCCAGCAGCCCGTGGGGACTCGAGCGGCCCCAGCATTTT. The complete variable domain, with remaining parts taken from reference TRBV7-2 and TRBJ1-5, reads GAGVSQSPSNKVTEKGKDVELRCDPISGHTALYWYRQSLGQGLEFLIYFQGNSAPDKSGLPSDRFSAERTGGSVSTLTIQRTQQEDSAVYLCASSPWGLERPQHFGDGTRLSIL.

The genes are TRBV3-1 (or the pseudogene TRBV3-2) and TRBJ1-2; no definite D call. The CDR3 runs to 13 residues. The ends were cut back, 0 bases at V and 5 bases at J, with 7 bases in the middle. Germline assignment: CDR1 LGHDT and CDR2 YNNKEL (reference sequence). The CDR3 bases are TGTGCCAGCAGCCAAGAAAGGAGGTATGGCTACACCTTC. Amino acids: CASSQERRYGYTF.

The rearrangement joins TRBV6-5 to TRBJ1-5; a possible D gene is TRBD1 (6 bases). The CDR3 spans 15 residues. CDR1 MNHEY and CDR2 SVGAGI come from the germline V gene. Trimming pared 7 bases from V and 7 bases from J, leaving 20 bases between. The CDR3 DNA reads as TGTGCCAGCAATCTTCAGGCAGGGGATAAGCAGCCCCAGCATTTT. This encodes CASNLQAGDKQPQHF.

V is TRBV11-2 and J is TRBJ1-4, with no clear D. The CDR3 consists of 15 residues. V was cut by 6 bases and J by 4 bases, with 15 bases left in between. The germline CDR1 and CDR2 sequences are SGHAT and FQNNGV. The DNA of the CDR3 is TGTGCCAGCAGAGCGAGGGCTTCGGGTAATGAAAAACTGTTTTTT. It yields the protein CASRARASGNEKLFF.

This chain uses TRBV2 with TRBJ2-7; 10 nucleotides agree with TRBD1. Germline V CDR1 and CDR2: SNHLY, FYNNEI. V was clipped by 7 bases and J by 1 base; unmatched bases: 7. The CDR3 is 15 amino acids. CDR3 region: CASKSRTGGSYEQYF. The DNA of the CDR3 is TGTGCCAGCAAATCTCGGACAGGGGGGTCCTACGAGCAGTACTTC.

The J gene is TRBJ2-3, the V gene TRBV12-5, with D possibly TRBD1 on 7 matching bases. Germline values: CDR1 LGHNT, CDR2 FRNRAP. The CDR3 is made up of 18 amino acids. V was shortened by 1 base and J by 2 bases, with 19 bases between the two germline ends. In DNA form, the CDR3 reads TGTGCTAGTGGTTTGGGGCCAAAAGGGGGGACAGACACAGATACGCAGTATTTT. It encodes CASGLGPKGGTDTDTQYF.

Of note for this clone: The identical CDR3 is also encoded by other nucleotide sequences in the sample. CDR3 region: CASSLGLAGEVEQFF. As DNA, the CDR3 is TGTGCCAGCAGCTTGGGGCTAGCGGGGGAGGTTGAGCAGTTCTTC. This chain links TRBV7-9 with TRBJ2-1; 10 bases match TRBD2. This CDR3 spans 15 amino acids. The germline V gene has CDR1 SEHNR and CDR2 FQNEAQ (reference sequence). The J segment lost 9 bases and the V segment lost 3 bases, leaving 8 bases of the junction unmatched.

The chain couples TRBV15 to TRBJ2-7; a possible D gene is TRBD1 (5 bases). The CDR3 is 12 amino acids. V lost 3 bases to trimming and J lost 2 bases, with 5 bases between them. Germline V gene lookup returns CDR1 LNHNV and CDR2 YYDKDF (reference sequence). The CDR3, as DNA: TGTGCCACCAGCAGGGACACCTACGAGCAGTACTTC. Its translation: CATSRDTYEQYF.

This chain connects TRBV6-5 to TRBJ2-1; 9 nucleotides match TRBD1. Trimming took 10 bases from V and 5 from J; bases not matched to a gene: 3. This CDR3 is 12 amino acids long. Looked up from germline, CDR1 is MNHEY and CDR2 is SVGAGI. Here the CDR3 reads CATGQGNNEQFF. The CDR3 nucleotides are TGTGCCACAGGACAGGGGAACAATGAGCAGTTCTTC.

This chain joins TRBV28 and TRBJ2-7, with D possibly being TRBD2 (5 bases). Germline V gene data show CDR1 as MDHEN and CDR2 as SYDVKM. The CDR3 runs to 15 residues. The V end lost 5 bases, the J end lost 2 bases, and 16 bases lay between the germline ends. CDR3 amino acids: CASSLISDGAYEQYF. The CDR3 nucleotides are TGTGCCAGCAGTCTCATATCAGACGGGGCCTACGAGCAGTACTTC.

The rearrangement joins TRBV4-1 to TRBJ2-7; possibly TRBD2 for D (6 bases). The CDR3 loop spans 14 amino acids. CDR1 and CDR2 from the germline V gene are MGHRA and YSYEKL. V was clipped by 4 bases and J by 6 bases, with 16 bases between them. CDR3 DNA: TGCGCCAGCAGCCTTGGGACTTTAGGAGGCGAGCAGTACTTC. Protein sequence: CASSLGTLGGEQYF.

The chain is built from TRBV7-3 and TRBJ2-1; the match to TRBD2 covers 7 bases. Losses at the gene ends were 5 bases for V and 5 bases for J; bases not matched to a gene: 6. The CDR3 spans 14 residues. CDR1 and CDR2 from the germline V gene are SGHTA and FQGTGA. In nucleotides, the CDR3 is TGTGCCAGCAGCCGGGGAGGGGCGAACAATGAGCAGTTCTTC. It yields the protein CASSRGGANNEQFF. The full variable domain, completed using reference TRBV7-3 and TRBJ2-1, is GAGVSQTPSNKVTEKGKYVELRCDPISGHTALYWYRQSLGQGPEFLIYFQGTGAADDSGLPNDRFFAVRPEGSVSTLKIQRTERGDSAVYLCASSRGGANNEQFFGPGTRLTVL.

The chain joins TRBV10-3 to TRBJ2-1; 9 bases map to TRBD2. The CDR3 runs to 15 residues. Germline V lookup: CDR1 ENHRY, CDR2 SYGVKD. Trimming at V came to 8 bases and at J to 2 bases, leaving 7 bases not matched to a gene. The CDR3 spells CAIGSSGGPYNEQFF. The CDR3 bases are TGTGCCATCGGTAGTAGCGGGGGACCCTACAATGAGCAGTTCTTC.

This sequence joins TRBV7-9 and TRBJ2-1; perhaps TRBD2 as D (6 bases). V was trimmed by 5 bases and J by 4 bases, leaving 12 bases between them. This CDR3 region has 14 residues. Germline CDR1 is SEHNR and CDR2 is FQNEAQ (reference sequence). The CDR3: CASSLSGSYNEQFF. The CDR3 DNA sequence: TGTGCCAGCAGCCTAAGCGGGTCTTACAATGAGCAGTTCTTC.